The 10 T cell receptor beta chains below all came from one sample that was sequenced in a study of T cell changes during pregnancy in multiple sclerosis. Here immunoSEQ multiplex PCR was the method, and the copy in TCRdb shows in-frame clones only, minus some. The sample includes about 92,000 clones, 85% to 95% of them seen just once. The sample consisted of peripheral blood, taken in the first trimester of pregnancy. These receptors all stem from a female donor with multiple sclerosis, enrolled in a pregnancy study.

CDR3 protein: CASSLYPGQETEAFF. CDR3 bases: TGCGCCAGCAGCTTGTACCCGGGACAGGAGACTGAAGCTTTCTTT. The chain uses TRBV5-1 and TRBJ1-1; TRBD1 agrees at 8 bases. Germline trimming cut 1 base from V and 5 bases from J; bases unmatched to any gene: 7. Germline-derived CDR1 and CDR2 are SGHRS and YFSETQ. This CDR3 has 15 residues.

The rearrangement links TRBV7-9 to TRBJ2-1; D is unclear. The CDR3 runs 14 residues. V shed 6 bases and J shed 2 bases, with 11 bases lying between them. CDR1 SEHNR and CDR2 FQNEAQ come from the germline V gene (reference sequence). CDR3 nucleotide sequence: TGTGCCAGCAGTCCGTCGGAGCCCTACAATGAGCAGTTCTTC. Residues: CASSPSEPYNEQFF.

This rearrangement joins TRBV21-1 to TRBJ2-7; no check of the table's D call, TRBD2, against the DNA was made. TRBV21-1 is a documented pseudogene. This CDR3 comprises 16 residues. The CDR3 coding sequence is TGTGCCAGCAGCAAAACACTAGCGGGAGGGCCGGGCGAGCAGTACTTC. It translates to CASSKTLAGGPGEQYF.

CDR3: CASSPQDASYEQYF. For the CDR3, the DNA is TGTGCCAGCAGCCCACAGGACGCCTCCTACGAGCAGTACTTC. This chain joins TRBV9 and TRBJ2-7; tentative D call: TRBD1 (5 bases). This CDR3 comprises 14 residues. CDR1 and CDR2 from the germline V gene are SGDLS and YYNGEE. Trimming cost V 4 bases and J 0 bases, with 11 bases left between them.

This chain links TRBV6-1 with TRBJ2-3; a weak D match, TRBD2 (6 bases). The germline V gene encodes CDR1 MNHNS and CDR2 SASEGT. This CDR3 has 16 residues. Trimming took off 2 bases at V and 0 bases at J, with 12 bases between the two ends. In DNA form, the CDR3 reads TGTGCCAGCAGTGAATTGGGGGGAACTAGCACAGATACGCAGTATTTT. Translated: CASSELGGTSTDTQYF.

Worth noting for this clone: One junction end disagrees with the germline gene, perhaps due to a read error. This chain uses TRBV9 with TRBJ2-6; tentative D call: TRBD1 (5 bases). Germline-derived CDR1 and CDR2 are SGDLS and YYNGEE. This CDR3 is 14 amino acids long. The CDR3 sequence is CASGVRAGANVLTF. The CDR3 DNA is TGTGCCAGCGGCGTCAGGGCTGGGGCCAACGTCCTGACTTTC.

This clone was seen only once. The genes are TRBV6-6 and TRBJ1-2; TRBD1 aligns across 10 bases. Germline-derived CDR1 and CDR2 are MNHNY and SVGAGI (reference sequence). The CDR3 has 15 amino acids. The V and J ends lost 7 bases and 2 bases, in that order; junction bases with no gene match: 7. The CDR3 DNA reads as TGTGCCAGCAACGACAGGGGGCGACGAAACTATGGCTACACCTTC. Translation: CASNDRGRRNYGYTF.

The chain carries TRBV6-6 and TRBJ2-1; the match to TRBD1 covers 10 bases. CDR1 and CDR2 from the germline V gene are MNHNY and SVGAGI (reference sequence). The V segment lost 2 bases and the J segment 2 bases; nucleotides outside the gene matches: 0. The length of the CDR3 is 15 residues. CDR3 sequence (DNA): TGTGCCAGCAGTTACGGACAGGGGGCCTACAATGAGCAGTTCTTC. As protein: CASSYGQGAYNEQFF.

J is TRBJ2-2 and V is TRBV23-1; D may be TRBD2 (6 bases). TRBV23-1 carries the ORF label, with uncertain function. Trimming left V 6 bases short and J 6 bases short, with 17 bases between. The CDR3 consists of 15 residues. CDR3 loop: CASSRISWDSGELFF. In DNA, the CDR3 is TGCGCCAGCAGCCGAATTTCATGGGACTCCGGGGAGCTGTTTTTT.

The chain combines TRBV5-6 with TRBJ2-3; a possible D gene is TRBD1 (5 bases). The CDR3 runs to 11 residues. The germline CDR1 and CDR2 sequences are SGHDT and YYEEEE. Deletions cut 4 bases from V and 5 bases from J, with 5 bases between. CDR3 nucleotides: TGTGCCAGCAGCAGGGGAGATACGCAGTATTTT. It yields the protein CASSRGDTQYF.